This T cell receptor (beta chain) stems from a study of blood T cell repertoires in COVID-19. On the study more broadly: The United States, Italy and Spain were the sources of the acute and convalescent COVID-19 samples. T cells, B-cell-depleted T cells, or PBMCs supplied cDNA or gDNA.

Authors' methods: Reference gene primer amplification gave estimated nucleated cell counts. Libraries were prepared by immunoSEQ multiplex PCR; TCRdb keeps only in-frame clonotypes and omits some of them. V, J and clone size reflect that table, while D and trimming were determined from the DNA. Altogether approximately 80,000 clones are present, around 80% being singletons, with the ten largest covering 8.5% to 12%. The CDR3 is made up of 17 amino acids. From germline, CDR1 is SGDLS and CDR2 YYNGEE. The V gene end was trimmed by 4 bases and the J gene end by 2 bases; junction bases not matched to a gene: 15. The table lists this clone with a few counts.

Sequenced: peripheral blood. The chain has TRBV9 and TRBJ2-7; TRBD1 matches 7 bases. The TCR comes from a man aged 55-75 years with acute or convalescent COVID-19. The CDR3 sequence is CASSKGTPGGVPYEQYF. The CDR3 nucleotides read TGTGCCAGCAGCAAAGGAACCCCAGGGGGAGTCCCCTACGAGCAGTACTTC.